This TCR beta chain stems from a study of regulatory dendritic cells for organ transplantation. Findings and limits, study-wide: Memory CD8+ T cells were the most oligoclonal; naive cells were highly diverse.

V was trimmed by 2 bases and J by 5 bases, leaving 0 bases between them. The CDR3 is made up of 11 amino acids. Germline lookup yields CDR1 SGHTA and CDR2 FQGNSA. Memory T cells were CD45RO+, naive were CD45RA+, sorted by FACS. Using immunoSEQ multiplex PCR, the repertoire was profiled, and TCRdb retains in-frame clones only, with some absent. The sample yields roughly 35,000 clones, 85% to 90% seen once. About this clone: Its target is unknown.

Sequencing input: naive CD4+ T cells from blood. Described subset: CD45RA+ naive T cells. This receptor was taken from a human donor in good health. The chain carries TRBV7-2 and TRBJ2-2, with D uncertain. The CDR3: CASSLTGELFF. The DNA for the CDR3 is TGTGCCAGCAGCTTAACCGGGGAGCTGTTTTTT.